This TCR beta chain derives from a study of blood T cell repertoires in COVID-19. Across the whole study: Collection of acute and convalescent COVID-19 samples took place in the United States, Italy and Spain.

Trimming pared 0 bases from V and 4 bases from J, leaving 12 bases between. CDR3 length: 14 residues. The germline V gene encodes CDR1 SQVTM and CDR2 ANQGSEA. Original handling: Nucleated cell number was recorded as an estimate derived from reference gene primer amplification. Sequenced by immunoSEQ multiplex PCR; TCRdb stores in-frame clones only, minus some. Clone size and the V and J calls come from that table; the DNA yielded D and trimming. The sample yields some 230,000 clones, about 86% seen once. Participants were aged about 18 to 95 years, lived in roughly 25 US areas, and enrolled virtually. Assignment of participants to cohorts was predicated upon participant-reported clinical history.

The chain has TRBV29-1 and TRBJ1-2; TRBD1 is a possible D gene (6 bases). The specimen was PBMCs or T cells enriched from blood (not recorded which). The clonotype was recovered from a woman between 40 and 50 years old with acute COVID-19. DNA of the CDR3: TGCAGCGTTGAAGATATGACAGGATTCTATGGCTACACCTTC. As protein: CSVEDMTGFYGYTF. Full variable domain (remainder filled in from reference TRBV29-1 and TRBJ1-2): SAVISQKPSRDICQRGTSLTIQCQVDSQVTMMFWYRQQPGQSLTLIATANQGSEATYESGFVIDKFPISRPNLTFSTLTVSNMSPEDSSIYLCSVEDMTGFYGYTFGSGTRLTVV.